The 13 T cell receptor beta chains listed next were all sequenced from one sample in a study of T-cell reconstitution after alpha-beta-depleted transplantation in children. The TCRbeta library incorporated unique molecular identifiers. TCRdb used MiXCR to reprocess the PCR reads, holding one entry per CDR3 protein. The sample holds 350,000 to 400,000 distinct CDR3 sequences; around 21% are singletons and the top ten take 3.8%. The sample in question was PBMCs from the stem cell graft donor, obtained from the stem cell graft. These receptors were taken from a human donor who donated a stem cell graft to a child with acute myeloid leukemia.

The chain has TRBV12-3 or TRBV12-4 and TRBJ2-5; D not resolved. V was trimmed by 8 bases and J by 8 bases, leaving 12 bases between them. The CDR3 is made up of 11 amino acids. Here the CDR3 reads CASRAGRTQYF. For the CDR3, the DNA is TGTGCCAGCCGGGCAGGTCGAACCCAGTACTTC.

At least ten counts were recorded for this clonotype. The chain combines TRBV20-1 with TRBJ2-1; possibly TRBD2 for D (5 bases). Germline V CDR1 and CDR2: DFQATT, SNEGSKA (reference sequence). The CDR3 contains 14 residues. V dropped 8 bases and J dropped 4 bases, with 18 bases sitting between them. In nucleotides, the CDR3 is TGCAGTCACTTCCGGGAACTAGGTTACAATGAGCAGTTCTTC. Translating it yields CSHFRELGYNEQFF.

This clonotype was seen only a few times. This chain links TRBV29-1 with TRBJ2-1, with 8 positions matching TRBD1. CDR1 and CDR2 (germline): SQVTM, ANQGSEA. After removal of 6 bases from V and 3 bases from J, the junction contained 7 bases not matched to a gene. CDR3 length: 14 amino acids. Here the CDR3 reads CSVETGEYYNEQFF. CDR3 nucleotide sequence: TGCAGCGTGGAGACAGGGGAGTACTACAATGAGCAGTTCTTC.

This clonotype occurred many times. This chain connects TRBV29-1 to TRBJ2-7; D is possibly TRBD1 (6 bases). The germline V gene has CDR1 SQVTM and CDR2 ANQGSEA. V was pared by 4 bases and J by 3 bases, with 16 bases between. CDR3 length: 14 residues. As DNA, the CDR3 is TGCAGCGTTGTACTCGGGACACAGATCTACGAGCAGTACTTC. Its translation: CSVVLGTQIYEQYF.

J is TRBJ1-1 and V is TRBV9; D is undetermined. This CDR3 has 15 residues. V was clipped by 0 bases and J by 1 base, with 10 bases between them. CDR1 is SGDLS and CDR2 is YYNGEE in the germline V gene. The CDR3 region is CASSVGARENTEAFF. CDR3 in DNA: TGTGCCAGCAGCGTAGGAGCACGGGAGAACACTGAAGCTTTCTTT.

This clonotype is medium-sized in the sample. J is TRBJ2-3 and V is TRBV20-1; 7 bases align to TRBD1. CDR3 length: 12 residues. Unmatched junction bases numbered 2, after V lost 5 bases and J lost 3 bases. Germline lookup yields CDR1 DFQATT and CDR2 SNEGSKA (reference sequence). The CDR3 DNA follows: TGCAGTGCTCCGGGACAGACAGATACGCAGTATTTT. This sequence encodes CSAPGQTDTQYF.

The chain carries TRBV2 and TRBJ2-3; D uncertain. CDR1 SNHLY and CDR2 FYNNEI come from the germline V gene. There are 14 residues in the CDR3. V lost 5 bases and J 4 bases, leaving 13 bases between the germline ends. CDR3 DNA sequence: TGTGCCAGCAGTCCCGACCACAATTCAGATACGCAGTATTTT. This sequence encodes CASSPDHNSDTQYF.

This clonotype appeared a few times. The V call is TRBV24-1, the J call TRBJ1-5; perhaps TRBD1 as D (5 bases). Per germline, CDR1 KGHDR and CDR2 SFDVKD. V dropped 9 bases and J dropped 3 bases, with 14 bases sitting between them. The CDR3 spans 14 residues. CDR3 protein: CATGAGYDNQPQHF. As DNA, the CDR3 is TGTGCCACCGGTGCAGGGTACGACAATCAGCCCCAGCATTTT.

The sample holds a few counts of this clonotype. The gene calls are TRBV12-5 and TRBJ2-3, with 9 bases fitting TRBD1. The germline gives CDR1 LGHNT, CDR2 FRNRAP. There are 14 residues in the CDR3. V shed 6 bases, J shed 3 bases, and the junction held 4 bases outside the gene matches. DNA for the CDR3: TGTGCTAGTGGCAAGGGACAGGGAACAGATACGCAGTATTTT. This gives the protein CASGKGQGTDTQYF.

Only a few counts were recorded for this clonotype. The chain has TRBV12-3 or TRBV12-4 and TRBJ2-1; D could derive from TRBD1 or TRBD2 (7 bases each). The CDR3 has 16 residues. V was pared by 2 bases and J by 5 bases, with 16 bases between. The CDR3 is CASSLRVRGGNNEQFF. The CDR3 nucleotides read TGTGCCAGCAGTTTAAGGGTCAGGGGGGGTAACAATGAGCAGTTCTTC.

This clonotype has only a few counts. The chain joins TRBV6-1 to TRBJ2-7; a possible D gene is TRBD2 (6 bases). The V gene's germline CDR1 is MNHNS and CDR2 SASEGT. The CDR3 has 15 residues. V was clipped by 5 bases and J by 6 bases, with 20 bases between them. As DNA, the CDR3 is TGTGCCAGCAGTCGCGGACTCAGGGAGGAGATCGAGCAGTACTTC. Protein sequence: CASSRGLREEIEQYF.

This clonotype was recorded a few times. The rearrangement joins TRBV24-1 to TRBJ2-5, with 12 positions matching TRBD2. The CDR3 sequence is 17 residues long. Germline loops: CDR1 KGHDR, CDR2 SFDVKD. With 4 bases clipped from V and 2 bases from J, the junction kept 7 bases outside the gene matches. The CDR3 DNA reads TGTGCCACCAGTGACTCGGGGACTAGCGGGTATCAAGAGACCCAGTACTTC. This codes for CATSDSGTSGYQETQYF.

The rearrangement uses TRBV29-1 and TRBJ2-2; TRBD1 matches 9 bases. The CDR3 covers 13 residues. The J segment lost 7 bases and the V segment lost 5 bases, leaving 5 bases of the junction unmatched. Germline V gives CDR1 SQVTM, CDR2 ANQGSEA. The CDR3 protein is CSVIQGAGGELFF. In nucleotides, the CDR3 is TGCAGCGTTATACAGGGGGCCGGCGGGGAGCTGTTTTTT.